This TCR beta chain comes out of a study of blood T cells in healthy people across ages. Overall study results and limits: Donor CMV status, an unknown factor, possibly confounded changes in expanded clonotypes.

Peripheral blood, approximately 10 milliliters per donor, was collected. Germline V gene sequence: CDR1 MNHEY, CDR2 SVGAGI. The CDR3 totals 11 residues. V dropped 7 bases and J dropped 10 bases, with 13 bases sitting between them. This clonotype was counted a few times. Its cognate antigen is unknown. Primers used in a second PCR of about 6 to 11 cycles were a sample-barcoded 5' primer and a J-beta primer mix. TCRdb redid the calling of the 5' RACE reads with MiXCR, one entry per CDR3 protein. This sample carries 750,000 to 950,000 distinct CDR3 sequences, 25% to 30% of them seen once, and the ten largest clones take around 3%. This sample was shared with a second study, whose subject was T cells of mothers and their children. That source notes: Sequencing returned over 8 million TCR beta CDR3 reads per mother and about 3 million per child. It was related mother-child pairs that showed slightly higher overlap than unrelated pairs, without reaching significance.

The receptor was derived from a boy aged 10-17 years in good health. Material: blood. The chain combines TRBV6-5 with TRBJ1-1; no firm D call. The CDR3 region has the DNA TGTGCCAGCAAAATTGGACTGTCAGCTTTCTTT. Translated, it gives CASKIGLSAFF.